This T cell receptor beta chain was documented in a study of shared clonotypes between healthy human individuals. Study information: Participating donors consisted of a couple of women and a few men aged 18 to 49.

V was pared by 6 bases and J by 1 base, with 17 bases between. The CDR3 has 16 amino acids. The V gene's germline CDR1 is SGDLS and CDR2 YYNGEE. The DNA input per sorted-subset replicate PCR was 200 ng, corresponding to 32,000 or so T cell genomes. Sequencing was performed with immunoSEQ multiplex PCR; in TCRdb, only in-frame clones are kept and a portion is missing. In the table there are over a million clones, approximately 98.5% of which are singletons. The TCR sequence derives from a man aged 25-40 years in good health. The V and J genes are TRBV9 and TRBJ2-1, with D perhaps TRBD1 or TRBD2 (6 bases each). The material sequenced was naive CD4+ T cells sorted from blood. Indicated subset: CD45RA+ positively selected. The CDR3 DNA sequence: TGTGCCAGCACCCCGAGGCGGGACAAGTCCTACAATGAGCAGTTCTTC. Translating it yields CASTPRRDKSYNEQFF.